The subject of this entry is one T cell receptor beta chain. Its antigen is unknown. The data are from a study of T cells in Graves' hyperthyroidism and ophthalmopathy. Study as a whole: The authors collected peripheral blood at initial diagnosis, before any treatment.

Study observations and caveats: Peripheral blood also featured most of the thyroid clonotypes expanded above 0.001.

Amplified regions were TCR beta CDR3 sequences from RNA transcripts. An initial round of RT-PCR targeting the TCR CDR3 relied on the HTBI primer set. TCRdb re-derived calls from the multiplex PCR reads in MiXCR, one entry per CDR3 protein. The table shows under 350,000 distinct CDR3 sequences, with about 17% occurring only once. V lost 3 bases and J lost 5, with 13 bases in between. The length of the CDR3 is 14 residues. Ophthalmopathy patients all had a Clinical Activity Score of at least 3, a NOSPECS grade of at least 4 and disease under 3 months old. Uncontrolled infection, other autoimmune disease, pregnancy or lactation barred patients from enrollment.

The sample taken for sequencing was blood. The chain couples TRBV12-3 or TRBV12-4 to TRBJ1-1; D may be TRBD1 (5 bases). This clonotype was obtained from a woman aged 55 to 70 with Graves' ophthalmopathy. CDR3 DNA: TGTGCCAGCAGTTTGGCGGGGGGGGGAACTGAAGCTTTCTTT. Translation: CASSLAGGGTEAFF.